What follows describes a single TCR beta chain. The antigen remains unidentified. This may be a read error, as it is one base from a much larger clone. This record comes from a study of regulatory T cells in long-lasting Graves disease. In the study overall: Antithyroid drug intake by newly diagnosed Graves' patients had lasted under 3 months. Study-level results: When disease was persistent, TRBV28, TRBJ1-2 and TRBJ2-5 were the favored segments.

CDR3 regions were amplified by Arm-PCR using iRepertoire HTBI primers to build TCR beta libraries. In the original processing: The identification of 55 to 70 TRBV and roughly 14 TRBJ segments was made across samples. Using its own MiXCR run on the multiplex PCR reads, TCRdb lists one record per CDR3 protein. TCRdb, rather than the study authors, made the V and J calls. The sample records under 300,000 distinct CDR3 sequences, around 20% being singletons. Noted time point: newly diagnosed GD, antithyroid drugs for less than 3 months. Construction of the TCR library relied on RNA isolated from PBMCs. CDR1 is SNHLY and CDR2 is FYNNEI in the germline V gene. The CDR3 has 15 amino acids.

This sequence originates from a female donor with Graves disease. Sequencing was performed on peripheral blood mononuclear cells (PBMCs), taken at new diagnosis, from a patient treated with antithyroid drugs. The genes are TRBV2 and TRBJ2-1; D is uncertain. The CDR3 is CASSYSTPAYSEQFF. In DNA form, the CDR3 reads TGTGCCAGCAGTTACTCGACGCCAGCTTACAGTGAGCAGTTCTTC.